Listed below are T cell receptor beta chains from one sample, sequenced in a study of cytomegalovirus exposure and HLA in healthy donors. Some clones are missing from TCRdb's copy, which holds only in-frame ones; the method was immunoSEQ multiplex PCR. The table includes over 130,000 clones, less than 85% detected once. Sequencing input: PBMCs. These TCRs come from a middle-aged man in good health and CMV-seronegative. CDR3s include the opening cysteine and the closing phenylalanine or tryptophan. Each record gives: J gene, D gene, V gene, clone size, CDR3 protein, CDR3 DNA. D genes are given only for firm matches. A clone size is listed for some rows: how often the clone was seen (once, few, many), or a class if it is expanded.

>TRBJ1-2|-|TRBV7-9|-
CASSLAGGYTF
TGTGCCAGCAGCTTAGCGGGCGGCTACACCTTC
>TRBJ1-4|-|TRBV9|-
CASSAQGIDEKLFF
TGTGCCAGCAGCGCACAGGGTATAGACGAAAAACTGTTTTTT
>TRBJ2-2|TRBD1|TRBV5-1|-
CASSKTGGLTGELFF
TGCGCCAGCAGCAAGACAGGGGGGCTCACCGGGGAGCTGTTTTTT
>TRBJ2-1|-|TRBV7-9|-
CASSLTSPYNEQFF
TGTGCCAGCAGCCTTACTAGCCCCTACAATGAGCAGTTCTTC
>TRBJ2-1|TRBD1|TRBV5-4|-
CASRTGFNEQFF
TGTGCCAGCAGGACAGGGTTCAATGAGCAGTTCTTC
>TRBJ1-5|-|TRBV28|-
CASRESTGSNQPQHF
TGTGCCAGCAGGGAATCGACGGGATCTAATCAGCCCCAGCATTTT
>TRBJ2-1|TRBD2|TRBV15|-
CATSRDNLPGLLSSYNEQFF
TGTGCCACCAGCAGAGATAACTTACCGGGACTACTGAGCTCCTACAATGAGCAGTTCTTC
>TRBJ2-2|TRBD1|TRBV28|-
CASSPPDRVTGELFF
TGTGCCAGCAGTCCCCCGGACAGGGTGACCGGGGAGCTGTTTTTT
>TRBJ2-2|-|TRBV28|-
CASSAPWGGNTGELFF
TGTGCCAGCAGTGCACCTTGGGGGGGCAACACCGGGGAGCTGTTTTTT
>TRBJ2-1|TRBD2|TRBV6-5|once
CASTPRGGNEQFF
TGTGCCAGCACCCCACGGGGGGGGAATGAGCAGTTCTTC
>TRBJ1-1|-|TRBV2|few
CASSGGLSNTEAFF
TGTGCCAGCAGTGGCGGCCTATCGAACACTGAAGCTTTCTTT
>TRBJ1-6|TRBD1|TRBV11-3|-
CASNTGTGDNSPLHF
TGTGCCAGCAATACCGGGACAGGGGATAATTCACCCCTCCACTTT
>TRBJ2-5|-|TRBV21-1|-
CASSGPGGQGAQETQYF
TGTGCCAGCAGCGGACCCGGTGGACAGGGGGCCCAAGAGACCCAGTACTTC
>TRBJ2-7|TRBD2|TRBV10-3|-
CAISYVAGASHYEQYF
TGTGCCATCAGCTACGTAGCGGGAGCTTCACACTACGAGCAGTACTTC
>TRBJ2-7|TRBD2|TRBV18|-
CASSPSTSGSYEQYF
TGTGCCAGCTCACCTAGCACTAGCGGATCCTACGAGCAGTACTTC
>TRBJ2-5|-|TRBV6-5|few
CASTLQETQYF
TGTGCCAGCACTCTTCAAGAGACCCAGTACTTC
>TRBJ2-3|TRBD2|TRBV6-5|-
CASSYSRSSGDTQYF
TGTGCCAGCAGTTACTCGCGGTCTAGCGGAGATACGCAGTATTTT
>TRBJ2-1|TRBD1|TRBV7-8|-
CASSFNRGSSYNEQFF
TGTGCCAGCAGCTTCAACAGGGGTAGCTCCTACAATGAGCAGTTCTTC
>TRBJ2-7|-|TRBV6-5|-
CATQQHLRSSYEQYF
TGTGCCACCCAGCAGCACTTGAGGAGCTCCTACGAGCAGTACTTC
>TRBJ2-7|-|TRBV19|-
CASSIAFLYEQYF
TGTGCCAGTAGTATAGCGTTCCTCTACGAGCAGTACTTC
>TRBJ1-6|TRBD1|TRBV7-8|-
CASSLVSSRGQGGGSPLHF
TGTGCCAGCAGCTTAGTATCGAGCAGAGGACAGGGAGGAGGGTCACCCCTCCACTTT
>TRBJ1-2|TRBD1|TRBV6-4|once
CASSEGYNWDSPYGYTF
TGTGCCAGCAGTGAAGGCTATAATTGGGACAGCCCCTATGGCTACACCTTC
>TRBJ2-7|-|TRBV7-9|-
CASSNAIHEQYF
TGTGCCAGCAGCAACGCGATTCACGAGCAGTACTTC
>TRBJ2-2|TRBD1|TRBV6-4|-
CASSVDRANTGELFF
TGTGCCAGCAGCGTTGACAGGGCGAACACCGGGGAGCTGTTTTTT
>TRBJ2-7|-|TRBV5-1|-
CASSSAGYEQYF
TGCGCCAGCAGCTCTGCGGGCTACGAGCAGTACTTC
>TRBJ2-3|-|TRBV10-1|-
CASSRGSGTDTQYF
TGCGCCAGCAGCCGGGGATCGGGCACAGATACGCAGTATTTT
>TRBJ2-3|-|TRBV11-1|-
CASSLEVGVTDTQYF
TGTGCCAGCAGCTTAGAGGTAGGAGTCACAGATACGCAGTATTTT
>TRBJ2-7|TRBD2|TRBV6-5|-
CASSSGLAGGYEQYF
TGTGCCAGCAGTTCGGGACTAGCGGGGGGATACGAGCAGTACTTC
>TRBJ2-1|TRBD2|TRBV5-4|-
CASSPPAGGYNEQFF
TGTGCCAGCAGCCCCCCAGCGGGAGGCTACAATGAGCAGTTCTTC